The rows below give T cell receptor beta chains drawn from one sample of a study of cytomegalovirus exposure and HLA in healthy donors. Sequenced by immunoSEQ multiplex PCR; TCRdb stores in-frame clones only, minus some. The sample carries about 180,000 clones, about 80% recorded once. The sample taken for sequencing was PBMCs. These receptors all come from a young woman in good health and CMV-seronegative. The CDR3 runs from the conserved cysteine through the conserved F or W. A D gene is named only where the DNA matches it firmly. Part of the rows lack a size; the others show once, few, many or a class for expanded clones.

TRBV5-6	TRBJ2-7	-	-	TGTGCCAGCAGCTTGGCCGGGGGGCCTGACGCCTACGAGCAGTACTTC	CASSLAGGPDAYEQYF
TRBV2	TRBJ2-1	TRBD2	-	TGTGCCAGCAGTGAAGCGGGACTAGGCTACAATGAGCAGTTCTTC	CASSEAGLGYNEQFF
TRBV2	TRBJ2-3	TRBD2	-	TGTGCCAGCAGCTTAGCGGGGGGGCCAGATACGCAGTATTTT	CASSLAGGPDTQYF
TRBV7-2	TRBJ2-7	TRBD1	few	TGTGCCAGCACCCCTTCAGGGGGAGTATCCTACGAGCAGTACTTC	CASTPSGGVSYEQYF
TRBV18	TRBJ2-7	-	-	TGTGCCAGCTCTCTCATAACAGGGAGAGACGAGCAGTACTTC	CASSLITGRDEQYF
TRBV30	TRBJ1-2	TRBD1	few	TGTGCCTGGAGTCAAGGGACAGAGATCACCTTC	CAWSQGTEITF
TRBV7-2	TRBJ2-7	-	-	TGTGCCAGCAGCCCTGAACAGGTAGTCTACGAGCAGTACTTC	CASSPEQVVYEQYF
TRBV18	TRBJ1-4	-	few	TGTGCCAGCTCACCACGATCCTTCGGGGGGCCTGGTGAAAAACTGTTTTTT	CASSPRSFGGPGEKLFF
TRBV14	TRBJ1-2	-	-	TGTGCCAGCAGCCAAGGAACGGTCTCCTATGGCTACACCTTC	CASSQGTVSYGYTF
TRBV5-1	TRBJ2-1	-	once	TGCGCCAGCAGCCTGGGACACGATGAGCAGTTCTTC	CASSLGHDEQFF
TRBV10-3	TRBJ2-5	TRBD1	-	TGTGCCATCACCGTGGGATCGGACAGGGTGAAATTTAGTTGGGAGACCCAGTACTTC	CAITVGSDRVKFSWETQYF
TRBV7-8	TRBJ2-7	TRBD1	-	TGTGCCAGCAGCCCCCCGGGACAGGCCCATGCTTCCTACGAGCAGTACTTC	CASSPPGQAHASYEQYF
TRBV5-1	TRBJ1-2	TRBD1	-	TGCGCCAGCAGCCCGATGGGACAGGCATATGGCTACACCTTC	CASSPMGQAYGYTF
TRBV4-1	TRBJ2-7	-	-	TGCGCCAGCAGCCAAAGCGACGAGCAGTACTTC	CASSQSDEQYF